The rows below give T cell receptor beta chains drawn from one sample of a study of T cells in Graves' hyperthyroidism and ophthalmopathy. TCRdb called the multiplex PCR reads again in MiXCR, with one record for every CDR3 protein. Of roughly 530,000 distinct CDR3 sequences in the sample, 17% were seen once. Sequenced material: blood. The receptors shown here come from a woman aged 18-35 years with Graves' ophthalmopathy. Both conserved end residues are part of each CDR3. The order of the fields is CDR3 protein, CDR3 DNA, clone size, V gene, D gene, J gene. The D gene is left open where the match is weak. Clone size, where shown, is once, few, many, or a class for clones that have expanded.

CDR3aa: CASSFQGQGAIYGYTF; CDR3nt: TGTGCCAGCAGTTTTCAAGGACAGGGGGCGATTTATGGCTACACCTTC; abundance: many; v_gene: TRBV27; d_gene: TRBD1; j_gene: TRBJ1-2
CDR3aa: CASSYSLRSGANVLTF; CDR3nt: TGTGCCAGCAGTTACTCCCTCCGCTCTGGGGCCAACGTCCTGACTTTC; abundance: many; v_gene: TRBV6-6; d_gene: .; j_gene: TRBJ2-6
CDR3aa: CASSPAAPGVSANEQFF; CDR3nt: TGTGCCAGCAGCCCCGCCGCGCCGGGAGTTTCGGCCAATGAGCAGTTCTTC; abundance: many; v_gene: TRBV7-3; d_gene: .; j_gene: TRBJ2-1
CDR3aa: CASSSVTPARGNQPQHF; CDR3nt: TGTGCCAGCAGCTCGGTAACCCCCGCTCGGGGCAATCAGCCCCAGCATTTT; abundance: few; v_gene: TRBV11-3; d_gene: .; j_gene: TRBJ1-5
CDR3aa: CASTQGTVSGNTIYF; CDR3nt: TGTGCCAGCACACAAGGGACAGTCTCTGGAAACACCATATATTTT; abundance: .; v_gene: TRBV6-1; d_gene: TRBD1; j_gene: TRBJ1-3
CDR3aa: CATSDYSGAYNEQFF; CDR3nt: TGTGCCACCAGTGACTATAGCGGGGCCTACAATGAGCAGTTCTTC; abundance: .; v_gene: TRBV24-1; d_gene: TRBD2; j_gene: TRBJ2-1
CDR3aa: CSVDSPMNTGELFF; CDR3nt: TGCAGCGTAGACAGTCCTATGAACACCGGGGAGCTGTTTTTT; abundance: few; v_gene: TRBV29-1; d_gene: .; j_gene: TRBJ2-2
CDR3aa: CASSLWQGTDDQPQHF; CDR3nt: TGTGCCAGCAGTCTATGGCAGGGGACAGACGATCAGCCCCAGCATTTT; abundance: once; v_gene: TRBV12-3/TRBV12-4; d_gene: TRBD1; j_gene: TRBJ1-5
CDR3aa: CASSFIPGNTGELFF; CDR3nt: TGTGCCAGCAGTTTCATCCCAGGGAACACCGGGGAGCTGTTTTTT; abundance: few; v_gene: TRBV28; d_gene: .; j_gene: TRBJ2-2
CDR3aa: CASSFQSTGEKTQYF; CDR3nt: TGTGCCAGCAGCTTCCAGTCGACAGGGGAGAAGACCCAGTACTTC; abundance: many; v_gene: TRBV11-2; d_gene: TRBD1; j_gene: TRBJ2-5
CDR3aa: CASSGGQGRFDTEAFF; CDR3nt: TGTGCCAGTAGTGGGGGACAGGGTAGGTTTGACACTGAAGCTTTCTTT; abundance: .; v_gene: TRBV19; d_gene: TRBD1; j_gene: TRBJ1-1
CDR3aa: CARSYRDGDEQFF; CDR3nt: TGTGCCAGAAGTTACAGGGACGGGGATGAGCAGTTCTTC; abundance: few; v_gene: TRBV6-6; d_gene: .; j_gene: TRBJ2-1
CDR3aa: CASSLPGRRGTEAFF; CDR3nt: TGTGCCAGCAGTTTGCCGGGCAGGCGGGGCACTGAAGCTTTCTTT; abundance: many; v_gene: TRBV28; d_gene: .; j_gene: TRBJ1-1
CDR3aa: CASSPNLRLAGSSYNEQFF; CDR3nt: TGTGCCAGCAGCCCCAACCTAAGACTAGCGGGGAGCTCCTACAATGAGCAGTTCTTC; abundance: .; v_gene: TRBV7-9; d_gene: TRBD2; j_gene: TRBJ2-1
CDR3aa: CASRADREVTEAFF; CDR3nt: TGTGCCAGCAGAGCGGACAGGGAGGTAACTGAAGCTTTCTTT; abundance: many; v_gene: TRBV27; d_gene: TRBD1; j_gene: TRBJ1-1
CDR3aa: CASSLATGSNQPQHF; CDR3nt: TGTGCCAGCAGCTTAGCAACAGGGAGTAATCAGCCCCAGCATTTT; abundance: .; v_gene: TRBV7-6; d_gene: .; j_gene: TRBJ1-5
CDR3aa: CASSPLAGGPDTQYF; CDR3nt: TGTGCCAGCAGTCCCCTAGCGGGAGGGCCAGATACGCAGTATTTT; abundance: many; v_gene: TRBV6-1; d_gene: TRBD2; j_gene: TRBJ2-3
CDR3aa: CASSFVAGGSTDTQYF; CDR3nt: TGTGCCAGCAGTTTCGTAGCGGGAGGATCCACAGATACGCAGTATTTT; abundance: many; v_gene: TRBV27; d_gene: TRBD2; j_gene: TRBJ2-3
CDR3aa: CASSFSGPFYEQYF; CDR3nt: TGTGCCAGCAGTTTTTCAGGGCCTTTCTACGAGCAGTACTTC; abundance: many; v_gene: TRBV6-1; d_gene: .; j_gene: TRBJ2-7
CDR3aa: CASMTAYSNQPQHF; CDR3nt: TGTGCCAGCATGACCGCTTATAGCAATCAGCCCCAGCATTTT; abundance: .; v_gene: TRBV6-2/TRBV6-3; d_gene: .; j_gene: TRBJ1-5
CDR3aa: CASSFFSEQPQHF; CDR3nt: TGTGCCAGCAGTTTTTTTTCGGAACAGCCCCAGCATTTT; abundance: .; v_gene: TRBV12-3/TRBV12-4; d_gene: .; j_gene: TRBJ1-5
CDR3aa: CASSLTSGSVDEQYF; CDR3nt: TGCGCCAGCAGCCTCACTAGCGGGAGCGTCGACGAGCAGTACTTC; abundance: .; v_gene: TRBV4-1; d_gene: TRBD2; j_gene: TRBJ2-7
CDR3aa: CASSSLWRQDLYEQYF; CDR3nt: TGTGCCAGCAGCTCTCTTTGGCGACAGGATCTCTACGAGCAGTACTTC; abundance: few; v_gene: TRBV5-6; d_gene: .; j_gene: TRBJ2-7
CDR3aa: CASSHLSFREYTDTQYF; CDR3nt: TGTGCCAGCAGCCATCTTTCGTTTCGGGAATACACAGATACGCAGTATTTT; abundance: .; v_gene: TRBV14; d_gene: .; j_gene: TRBJ2-3
CDR3aa: CASSGTGILNTEAFF; CDR3nt: TGCGCCAGCTCCGGGACAGGGATTTTGAACACTGAAGCTTTCTTT; abundance: .; v_gene: TRBV5-1; d_gene: TRBD1; j_gene: TRBJ1-1
CDR3aa: CASSLVVNSGANVLTF; CDR3nt: TGTGCCAGCAGCTTAGTAGTAAACTCTGGGGCCAACGTCCTGACTTTC; abundance: few; v_gene: TRBV7-9; d_gene: .; j_gene: TRBJ2-6
CDR3aa: CASSLTTGGRGYTF; CDR3nt: TGTGCCAGCAGCTTAACAACAGGGGGACGCGGCTACACCTTC; abundance: many; v_gene: TRBV7-3; d_gene: TRBD1; j_gene: TRBJ1-2
CDR3aa: CASSPNAQGVRFNEQFF; CDR3nt: TGTGCCAGCAGCCCTAACGCGCAGGGGGTACGGTTCAATGAGCAGTTCTTC; abundance: many; v_gene: TRBV7-2; d_gene: TRBD1; j_gene: TRBJ2-1
CDR3aa: CSAREGLAGVVGDTQYF; CDR3nt: TGCAGTGCTAGAGAGGGACTAGCGGGAGTAGTTGGAGATACGCAGTATTTT; abundance: .; v_gene: TRBV20-1; d_gene: TRBD2; j_gene: TRBJ2-3
CDR3aa: CASSVAFGQGAEETQYF; CDR3nt: TGTGCCAGCAGCGTAGCTTTCGGACAGGGGGCGGAAGAGACCCAGTACTTC; abundance: many; v_gene: TRBV9; d_gene: TRBD1; j_gene: TRBJ2-5
CDR3aa: CASSLGEPGTDTQYF; CDR3nt: TGTGCCAGCAGCTTGGGGGAACCCGGCACAGATACGCAGTATTTT; abundance: .; v_gene: TRBV5-4; d_gene: .; j_gene: TRBJ2-3
CDR3aa: CSASGGQETQYF; CDR3nt: TGCAGTGCTAGCGGGGGCCAAGAGACCCAGTACTTC; abundance: many; v_gene: TRBV20-1; d_gene: .; j_gene: TRBJ2-5
CDR3aa: CASSETEAANLYGYTF; CDR3nt: TGTGCCAGCAGTGAAACAGAGGCAGCGAATCTTTATGGCTACACCTTC; abundance: few; v_gene: TRBV6-1; d_gene: .; j_gene: TRBJ1-2
CDR3aa: CASSQGTRNGELFF; CDR3nt: TGTGCCAGCAGCCAAGGGACTCGTAACGGGGAGCTGTTTTTT; abundance: many; v_gene: TRBV3-1; d_gene: .; j_gene: TRBJ2-2
CDR3aa: CASSQPWDSLGETQYF; CDR3nt: TGTGCCAGCAGCCAACCATGGGACAGTCTGGGGGAGACCCAGTACTTC; abundance: .; v_gene: TRBV3-1; d_gene: TRBD1; j_gene: TRBJ2-5
CDR3aa: CASSLEGQGYEQYF; CDR3nt: TGTGCCAGCAGCTTAGAGGGACAGGGGTACGAGCAGTACTTC; abundance: many; v_gene: TRBV7-8; d_gene: TRBD1; j_gene: TRBJ2-7
CDR3aa: CASSLAWDSTLHF; CDR3nt: TGTGCCAGCAGCTTGGCCTGGGACAGTACCCTCCACTTT; abundance: .; v_gene: TRBV7-2; d_gene: TRBD1; j_gene: TRBJ1-6
CDR3aa: CASSRGVGTGRYGYTF; CDR3nt: TGTGCCAGCAGTCGAGGCGTTGGGACAGGGAGGTACGGCTACACCTTC; abundance: many; v_gene: TRBV2; d_gene: TRBD1; j_gene: TRBJ1-2
CDR3aa: CASSLRWDRDTPGENTEAFF; CDR3nt: TGTGCCAGCAGTTTAAGATGGGACAGGGATACGCCTGGGGAGAACACTGAAGCTTTCTTT; abundance: few; v_gene: TRBV28; d_gene: TRBD1; j_gene: TRBJ1-1
CDR3aa: CASSSSGLVLEQFF; CDR3nt: TGCGCCAGCAGCTCGAGTGGACTAGTCCTTGAGCAGTTCTTC; abundance: few; v_gene: TRBV5-1; d_gene: TRBD2; j_gene: TRBJ2-1
CDR3aa: CASSHDQGGELFF; CDR3nt: TGCGCCAGCAGCCACGATCAAGGCGGGGAGCTGTTTTTT; abundance: .; v_gene: TRBV4-1; d_gene: .; j_gene: TRBJ2-2